One and the same sample provided the 5 T cell receptor beta chains below, sequenced in a study of T cells in Graves' hyperthyroidism and ophthalmopathy. Regions amplified from RNA transcripts were the TCR beta CDR3 regions. Using the HTBI primer set, a first-round RT-PCR was run on the TCR CDR3. Via MiXCR, TCRdb re-called the multiplex PCR reads, giving one row per CDR3 protein. The table lists hundreds of thousands of distinct CDR3 sequences, about two fifths of them singletons. What was sequenced was blood. The receptors here all came from a man aged 18 to 30 with Graves' hyperthyroidism.

This clonotype was counted a few times. The rearrangement uses TRBV7-9 and TRBJ2-6, with a tentative D call TRBD2 (7 bases). This CDR3 has 16 residues. Germline V CDR1 and CDR2: SEHNR, FQNEAQ (reference sequence). Trimming pared 3 bases from V and 3 bases from J, leaving 12 bases between. CDR3 sequence: CASSFGGPNGANVLTF. CDR3 DNA sequence: TGTGCCAGCAGCTTCGGGGGGCCTAATGGGGCCAACGTCCTGACTTTC.

This clonotype has more than one count but fewer than ten. V gene TRBV13 combines with J gene TRBJ2-7; TRBD1 aligns across 7 bases. The junction had 4 bases not matched to a gene; V was cut back by 5 bases and J by 6 bases. CDR3 length: 12 residues. The V gene's germline CDR1 is PRHDT and CDR2 FYEKMQ (reference sequence). The CDR3 region is CASSKYRGEQYF. The CDR3 nucleotides are TGTGCCAGCAGCAAATACAGGGGCGAGCAGTACTTC.

V is TRBV2 and J is TRBJ2-7; 13 bases map to TRBD2. Germline values: CDR1 SNHLY, CDR2 FYNNEI. J was trimmed by 4 bases and V by 6 bases; bases with no gene match: 9. This CDR3 is 16 amino acids long. The CDR3 loop reads CASSDGTSGALYEQYF. In DNA, the CDR3 is TGTGCCAGCAGCGACGGGACTAGCGGGGCTTTATACGAGCAGTACTTC. Based on the CDR3 plus reference TRBV2 and TRBJ2-7, the full variable domain is EPEVTQTPSHQVTQMGQEVILRCVPISNHLYFYWYRQILGQKVEFLVSFYNNEISEKSEIFDDQFSVERPDGSNFTLKIRSTKLEDSAMYFCASSDGTSGALYEQYFGPGTRLTVT.

This chain links TRBV4-2 with TRBJ2-7; possibly TRBD1 for D (6 bases). Germline V gene sequence: CDR1 LGHNA, CDR2 YNFKEQ. Deletions cut 2 bases from V and 7 bases from J, with 18 bases between. The CDR3 covers 15 residues. The CDR3 sequence: CASSQRALQGAEQYF. DNA of the CDR3: TGTGCCAGCAGCCAAAGGGCCCTACAGGGAGCGGAGCAGTACTTC.

There are many counts of this clonotype. CDR3 sequence: CASSLNWANEQYF. CDR3 nucleotide sequence: TGTGCCAGCAGCTTGAATTGGGCAAACGAGCAGTACTTC. The genes are TRBV7-9 and TRBJ2-7; D unresolved. The V and J ends lost 3 bases and 5 bases respectively, with 11 bases between them. Germline assignment: CDR1 SEHNR and CDR2 FQNEAQ (reference sequence). CDR3 length: 13 amino acids.